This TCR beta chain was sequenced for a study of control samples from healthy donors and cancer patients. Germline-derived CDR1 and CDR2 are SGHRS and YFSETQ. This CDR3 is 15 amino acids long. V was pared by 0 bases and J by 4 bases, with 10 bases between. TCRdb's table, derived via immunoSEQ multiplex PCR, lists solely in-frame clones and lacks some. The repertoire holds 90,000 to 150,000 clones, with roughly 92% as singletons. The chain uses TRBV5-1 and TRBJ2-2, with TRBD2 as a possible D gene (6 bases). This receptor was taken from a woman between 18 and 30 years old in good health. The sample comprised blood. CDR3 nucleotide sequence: TGCGCCAGCAGCTTGGGACTAGAGGGCACCGGGGAGCTGTTTTTT. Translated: CASSLGLEGTGELFF.